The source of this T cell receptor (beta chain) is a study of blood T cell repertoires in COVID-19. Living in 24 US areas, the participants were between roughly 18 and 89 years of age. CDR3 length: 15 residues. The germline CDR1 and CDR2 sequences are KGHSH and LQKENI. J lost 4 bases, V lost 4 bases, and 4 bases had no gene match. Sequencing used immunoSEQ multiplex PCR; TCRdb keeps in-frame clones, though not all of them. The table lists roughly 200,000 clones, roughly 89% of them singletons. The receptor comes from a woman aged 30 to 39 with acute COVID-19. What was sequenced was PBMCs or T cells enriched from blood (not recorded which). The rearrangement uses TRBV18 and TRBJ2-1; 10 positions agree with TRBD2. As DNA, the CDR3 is TGTGCCAGCTCACTTGCTAGCGGGGGTTACAATGAGCAGTTCTTC. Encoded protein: CASSLASGGYNEQFF.